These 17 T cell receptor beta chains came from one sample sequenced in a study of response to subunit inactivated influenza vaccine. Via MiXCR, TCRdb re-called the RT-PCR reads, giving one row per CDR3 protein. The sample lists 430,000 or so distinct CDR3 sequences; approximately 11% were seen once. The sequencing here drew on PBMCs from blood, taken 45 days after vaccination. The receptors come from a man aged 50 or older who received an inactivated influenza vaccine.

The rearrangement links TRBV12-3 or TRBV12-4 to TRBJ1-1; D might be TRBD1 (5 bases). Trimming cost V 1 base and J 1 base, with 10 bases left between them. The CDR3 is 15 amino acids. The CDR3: CASSLVTGPNTEAFF. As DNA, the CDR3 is TGTGCCAGCAGTTTAGTGACGGGGCCGAACACTGAAGCTTTCTTT.

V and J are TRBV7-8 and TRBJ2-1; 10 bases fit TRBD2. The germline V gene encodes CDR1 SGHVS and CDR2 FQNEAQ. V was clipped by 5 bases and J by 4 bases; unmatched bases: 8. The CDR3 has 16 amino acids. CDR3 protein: CASSPLAGEGYNEQFF. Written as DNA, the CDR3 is TGTGCCAGCAGCCCTCTAGCGGGAGAGGGATACAATGAGCAGTTCTTC.

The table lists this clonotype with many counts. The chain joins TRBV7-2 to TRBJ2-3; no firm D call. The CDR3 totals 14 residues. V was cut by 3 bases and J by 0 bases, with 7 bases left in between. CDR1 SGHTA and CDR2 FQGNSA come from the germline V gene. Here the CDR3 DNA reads TGTGCCAGCAGCTTTCTGGACAGCACAGATACGCAGTATTTT. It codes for CASSFLDSTDTQYF. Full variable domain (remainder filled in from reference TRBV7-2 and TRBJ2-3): GAGVSQSPSNKVTEKGKDVELRCDPISGHTALYWYRQSLGQGLEFLIYFQGNSAPDKSGLPSDRFSAERTGGSVSTLTIQRTQQEDSAVYLCASSFLDSTDTQYFGPGTRLTVL.

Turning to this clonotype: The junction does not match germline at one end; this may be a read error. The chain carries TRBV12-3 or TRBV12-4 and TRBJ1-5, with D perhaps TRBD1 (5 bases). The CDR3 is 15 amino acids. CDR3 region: CASSLDQGSNQPHHF. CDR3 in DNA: TGTGCCAGCAGTTTAGACCAGGGCAGCAATCAGCCCCATCATTTT.

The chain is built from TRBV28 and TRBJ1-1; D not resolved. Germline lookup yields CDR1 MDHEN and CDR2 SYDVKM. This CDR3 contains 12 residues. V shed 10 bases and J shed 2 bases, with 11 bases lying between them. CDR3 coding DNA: TGTGCCAACAAAGAGCGAAACACTGAAGCTTTCTTT. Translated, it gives CANKERNTEAFF. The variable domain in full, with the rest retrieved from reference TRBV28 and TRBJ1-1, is DVKVTQSSRYLVKRTGEKVFLECVQDMDHENMFWYRQDPGLGLRLIYFSYDVKMKEKGDIPEGYSVSREKKERFSLILESASTNQTSMYLCANKERNTEAFFGQGTRLTVV.

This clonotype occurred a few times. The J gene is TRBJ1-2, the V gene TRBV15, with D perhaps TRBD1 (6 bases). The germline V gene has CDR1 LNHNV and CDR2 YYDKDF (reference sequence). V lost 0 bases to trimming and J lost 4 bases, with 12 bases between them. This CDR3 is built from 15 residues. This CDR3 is CATSRDRGWVYGYTF. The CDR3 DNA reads TGTGCCACCAGCAGAGACAGGGGCTGGGTCTATGGCTACACCTTC.

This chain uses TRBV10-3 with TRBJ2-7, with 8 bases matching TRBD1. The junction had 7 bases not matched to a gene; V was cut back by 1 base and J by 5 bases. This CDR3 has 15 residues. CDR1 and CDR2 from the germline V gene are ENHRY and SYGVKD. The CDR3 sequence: CAISEYRTGLNEQYF. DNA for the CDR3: TGTGCCATCAGTGAGTATCGGACAGGGCTCAACGAGCAGTACTTC.

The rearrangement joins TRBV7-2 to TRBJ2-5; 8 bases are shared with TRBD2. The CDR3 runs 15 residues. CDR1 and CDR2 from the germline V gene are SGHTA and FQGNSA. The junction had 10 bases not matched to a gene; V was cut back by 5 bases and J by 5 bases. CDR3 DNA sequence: TGTGCCAGCAGCCTTCGCGGGAGGATCGTGGAGACCCAGTACTTC. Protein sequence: CASSLRGRIVETQYF.

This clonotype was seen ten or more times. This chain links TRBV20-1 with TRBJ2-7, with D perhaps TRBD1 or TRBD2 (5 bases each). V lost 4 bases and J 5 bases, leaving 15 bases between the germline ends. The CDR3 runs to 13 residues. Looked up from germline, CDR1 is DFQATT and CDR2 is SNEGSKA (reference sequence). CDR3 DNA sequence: TGCAGTGCTACCGGGACCAGCGACCACGAGCAGTACTTC. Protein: CSATGTSDHEQYF.

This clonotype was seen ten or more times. This CDR3 is CASSPGPTDTQYF. CDR3 DNA: TGCGCCAGCAGCCCCGGACCCACAGATACGCAGTATTTT. This chain uses TRBV5-1 with TRBJ2-3; D call uncertain. CDR1 and CDR2 (germline): SGHRS, YFSETQ. V lost 4 bases and J 2 bases, leaving 8 bases between the germline ends. The CDR3 extends over 13 amino acids.

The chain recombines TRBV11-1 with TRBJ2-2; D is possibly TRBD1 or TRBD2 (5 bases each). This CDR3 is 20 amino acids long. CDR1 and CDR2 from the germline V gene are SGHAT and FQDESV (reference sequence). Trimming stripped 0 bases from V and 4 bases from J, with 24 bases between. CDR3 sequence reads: CASSLAAGTGDRLGTGELFF. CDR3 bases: TGTGCCAGCAGCTTAGCAGCCGGGACCGGTGATAGACTCGGCACCGGGGAGCTGTTTTTT.

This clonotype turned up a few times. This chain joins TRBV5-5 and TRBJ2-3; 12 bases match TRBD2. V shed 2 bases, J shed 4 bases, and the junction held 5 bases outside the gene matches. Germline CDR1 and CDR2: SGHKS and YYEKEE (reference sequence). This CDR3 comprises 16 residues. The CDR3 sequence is CASSFKTSGSADTQYF. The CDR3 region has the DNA TGTGCCAGCAGCTTTAAGACTAGCGGGAGCGCAGATACGCAGTATTTT.

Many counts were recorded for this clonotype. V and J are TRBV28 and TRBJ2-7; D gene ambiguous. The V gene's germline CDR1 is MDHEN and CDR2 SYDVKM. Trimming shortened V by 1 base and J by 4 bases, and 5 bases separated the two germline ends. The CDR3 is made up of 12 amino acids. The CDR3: CASSLSAYEQYF. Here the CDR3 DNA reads TGTGCCAGCAGTTTATCTGCTTACGAGCAGTACTTC.

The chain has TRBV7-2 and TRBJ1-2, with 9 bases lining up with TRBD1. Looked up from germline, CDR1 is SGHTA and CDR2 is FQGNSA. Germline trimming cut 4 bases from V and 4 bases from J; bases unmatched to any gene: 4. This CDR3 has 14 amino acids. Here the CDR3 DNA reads TGTGCCAGCAGCTCTGCGACAGGGGGCTATGGCTACACCTTC. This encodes CASSSATGGYGYTF.

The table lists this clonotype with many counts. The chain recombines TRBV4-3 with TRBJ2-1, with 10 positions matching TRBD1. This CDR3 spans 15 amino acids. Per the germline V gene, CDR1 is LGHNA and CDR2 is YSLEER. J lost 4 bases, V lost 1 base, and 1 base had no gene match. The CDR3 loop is CASSQGGQGYNEQFF. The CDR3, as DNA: TGCGCCAGCAGCCAAGGGGGACAGGGGTACAATGAGCAGTTCTTC.

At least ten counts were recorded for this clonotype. The CDR3 loop reads CASSLQGATGNQPQHF. CDR3 DNA: TGTGCCAGCAGTCTTCAGGGGGCTACGGGCAATCAGCCCCAGCATTTT. The V gene is TRBV12-3 or TRBV12-4, the J gene TRBJ1-5; 8 bases align to TRBD1. The CDR3 covers 16 residues. V was clipped by 5 bases and J by 2 bases; unmatched bases: 8.

The CDR3 sequence: CASSQEFLRDSYNEQFF. The CDR3 DNA reads as TGTGCCAGCAGCCAAGAGTTTCTTCGGGACTCCTACAATGAGCAGTTCTTC. This chain connects TRBV4-2 to TRBJ2-1, with D tentatively TRBD2 (5 bases). Trimming cost V 0 bases and J 0 bases, with 12 bases left between them. The V gene's germline CDR1 is LGHNA and CDR2 YNFKEQ. This CDR3 comprises 17 residues.